The entry below gives a single TCR beta chain sequence along with its context. The germline CDR1 and CDR2 sequences are SGHRS and YFSETQ. The CDR3 length is 17 residues. V gave up 6 bases and J gave up 3 bases, with 19 bases separating them. The source of the sample is a study of blood T cell repertoires in COVID-19. Overall study context: The United States, Italy and Spain supplied acute and convalescent COVID-19 samples. Sample material is recorded as cDNA or gDNA derived from T cells, B-cell-depleted T cells, or PBMCs.

The repertoire was sequenced with immunoSEQ multiplex PCR; TCRdb's copy has only in-frame clones and lacks some. The repertoire holds 200,000 or so clones, with about 86% as singletons. Residents of about two dozen US areas, aged about 18 to 95 years, made up the participants. Cohorts were determined from participant-reported clinical history. The sequenced material came from PBMCs or T cells enriched from blood (not recorded which). The chain recombines TRBV5-1 with TRBJ2-6; D might be TRBD2 (7 bases). This receptor was obtained from a man in his forties who had recovered from COVID-19. The CDR3 loop is CASTTLAGAGGANVLTF. Here the CDR3 DNA reads TGCGCCAGCACCACCCTCGCGGGGGCGGGTGGGGCCAACGTCCTGACTTTC. Complete variable domain (other parts from reference TRBV5-1 and TRBJ2-6): KAGVTQTPRYLIKTRGQQVTLSCSPISGHRSVSWYQQTPGQGLQFLFEYFSETQRNKGNFPGRFSGRQFSNSRSEMNVSTLELGDSALYLCASTTLAGAGGANVLTFGAGSRLTVL.